This T cell receptor beta chain is drawn from a study of identical twins. Germline V lookup: CDR1 DFQATT, CDR2 SNEGSKA (reference sequence). The CDR3 runs 13 residues. Trimming stripped 5 bases from V and 8 bases from J, with 16 bases between. This clonotype was picked up many times. TCRdb re-analysed the 5' RACE reads in MiXCR, keeping a single row per CDR3 protein. The profile shows 300,000 to 400,000 distinct CDR3 sequences, approximately 9.1% of them singletons. This TCR derives from a woman in her forties or fifties in good health. Sequenced material: naive T cells sorted from blood. The V gene is TRBV20-1, the J gene TRBJ2-1, with D possibly TRBD2 on 5 matching bases. The CDR3 DNA follows: TGCAGTGCTTGGAAGGGTCGAGCGGATGAGCAGTTCTTC. This translates into CSAWKGRADEQFF.